This entry lists 24 T cell receptor beta chains sequenced from one sample in a study of T cell responses to AZD1222 COVID-19 vaccine. Some clones are missing from TCRdb's copy, which holds only in-frame ones; the method was immunoSEQ multiplex PCR. This repertoire shows about 100,000 clones, roughly nine tenths found once; its top ten account for 16%. The sample consisted of peripheral blood, taken on day 0 of AZD1222 vaccination. Receptors originate from an adult in good health.

The chain couples TRBV4-2 to TRBJ1-1; 9 bases align to TRBD1. Germline CDR1 reads LGHNA; CDR2 reads YNFKEQ. With V trimmed by 0 bases and J by 6 bases, 8 bases remained unmatched. This CDR3 is 16 amino acids long. Here the CDR3 reads CASSQDQTGGVAEAFF. Here the CDR3 DNA reads TGTGCCAGCAGCCAAGATCAGACAGGGGGGGTAGCTGAAGCTTTCTTT.

This chain links TRBV5-1 with TRBJ1-4; perhaps TRBD1 as D (5 bases). The CDR3 length is 15 residues. Trimming stripped 0 bases from V and 10 bases from J, with 16 bases between. The germline CDR1 and CDR2 sequences are SGHRS and YFSETQ. This CDR3 is CASSLERGAQRKLFF. The CDR3 DNA reads TGCGCCAGCAGCTTGGAGCGAGGGGCGCAGAGAAAACTGTTTTTT.

This CDR3 reads CASSSVRVRAEKLFF. The CDR3 bases are TGTGCCAGCAGCTCTGTCCGGGTTCGGGCGGAAAAACTGTTTTTT. The chain recombines TRBV7-8 with TRBJ1-4, with D unclear. Deletions cut 4 bases from V and 8 bases from J, with 17 bases between. This CDR3 is 15 amino acids long. Germline assignment: CDR1 SGHVS and CDR2 FQNEAQ.

The sample holds one count of this clone. CDR3 residues: CSVATDYRSGNTIYF. The CDR3 region has the DNA TGCAGCGTTGCAACGGACTACCGCTCTGGAAACACCATATATTTT. The genes are TRBV29-1 and TRBJ1-3; D uncertain. CDR3 size: 15 residues. The V end lost 4 bases, the J end lost 0 bases, and 13 bases lay between the germline ends. Germline assignment: CDR1 SQVTM and CDR2 ANQGSEA.

The chain joins TRBV2 to TRBJ2-1, with D perhaps being TRBD1 or TRBD2 (6 bases each). Trimming left V 6 bases short and J 10 bases short, with 13 bases between. The CDR3 is made up of 12 amino acids. Germline CDR1 reads SNHLY; CDR2 reads FYNNEI. The CDR3 is CASSSRGPEQFF. CDR3 nucleotides: TGTGCCAGCAGCTCCCGGGGGCCAGAGCAGTTCTTC.

V and J are TRBV10-3 and TRBJ2-2; D possibly corresponds to TRBD1 (6 bases). Germline values: CDR1 ENHRY, CDR2 SYGVKD. There are 14 residues in the CDR3. Trimming removed 7 bases from V and 0 bases from J, with 9 bases in between. Written as DNA, the CDR3 is TGTGCCATCACGGGACATGCGAACACCGGGGAGCTGTTTTTT. This encodes CAITGHANTGELFF.

The chain carries TRBV14 and TRBJ2-4; D perhaps matches TRBD2 (5 bases). Trimming removed 1 base from V and 6 bases from J, with 13 bases in between. CDR3 length: 15 amino acids. Germline CDR1 and CDR2: SGHDN and FVKESK. For the CDR3, the DNA is TGTGCCAGCAGCCAAGGCACAAGCGGAGTAAACATTCAGTACTTC. Its protein is CASSQGTSGVNIQYF.

The J gene is TRBJ1-1, the V gene TRBV19; maybe TRBD1 (6 bases). Trimming took 2 bases from V and 4 from J, leaving 11 bases between them. Germline V gene data show CDR1 as LNHDA and CDR2 as SQIVND (reference sequence). This CDR3 region has 14 residues. For the CDR3, the DNA is TGTGCCAGTAGTATAACAGGGCCGGCCACTGAAGCTTTCTTT. This sequence encodes CASSITGPATEAFF.

J is TRBJ1-1 and V is TRBV30; 7 nucleotides line up with TRBD1. V gave up 1 base and J gave up 2 bases; unmatched junction bases: 4. The CDR3 contains 14 residues. The germline V gene has CDR1 GTSNPN and CDR2 SVGIG (reference sequence). CDR3 region: CAWSEGQPNTEAFF. The CDR3 nucleotides are TGTGCCTGGAGTGAGGGACAGCCAAACACTGAAGCTTTCTTT.

This chain joins TRBV6-5 and TRBJ1-3, with D unresolved. Trimming removed 6 bases at V and 3 bases at J, with 12 bases between. The CDR3 runs 14 residues. Germline V gene data show CDR1 as MNHEY and CDR2 as SVGAGI. CDR3 coding DNA: TGTGCCAGCAGGACCACGGGAATTGGAAACACCATATATTTT. This encodes CASRTTGIGNTIYF.

For the CDR3, the DNA is TGTGCCAGCAGCTCAACAGGGGTAATAGTGGAGACCCAGTACTTC. This sequence encodes CASSSTGVIVETQYF. The chain carries TRBV7-3 and TRBJ2-5, with 7 bases matching TRBD1. The germline V gene has CDR1 SGHTA and CDR2 FQGTGA. The CDR3 is made up of 15 amino acids. The J segment lost 5 bases and the V segment lost 4 bases, leaving 10 bases of the junction unmatched. The full variable domain, its missing parts supplied by reference TRBV7-3 and TRBJ2-5, is GAGVSQTPSNKVTEKGKYVELRCDPISGHTALYWYRQSLGQGPEFLIYFQGTGAADDSGLPNDRFFAVRPEGSVSTLKIQRTERGDSAVYLCASSSTGVIVETQYFGPGTRLLVL.

This chain joins TRBV2 and TRBJ2-3, with 11 bases identical to TRBD2. V lost 2 bases and J lost 0; bases outside the gene matches: 7. CDR1 and CDR2 (germline): SNHLY, FYNNEI. The CDR3 is made up of 18 amino acids. The CDR3 loop reads CASSELAGGSGSTDTQYF. CDR3 bases: TGTGCCAGCAGTGAACTAGCGGGAGGATCGGGAAGCACAGATACGCAGTATTTT.

This clone appeared a single time. The chain is built from TRBV12-3 or TRBV12-4 and TRBJ1-6; D gene uncertain. The V and J ends lost 1 base and 11 bases respectively, with 9 bases between them. The CDR3 totals 13 residues. This chain's CDR3 is CASSLVDSTPLHF. The CDR3 DNA follows: TGTGCCAGCAGTTTAGTCGATTCGACACCCCTCCACTTT.

The chain combines TRBV28 with TRBJ2-7; TRBD2 matches at 9 bases. Trimming cost V 2 bases and J 6 bases; bases outside gene matches: 8. The V gene's germline CDR1 is MDHEN and CDR2 SYDVKM. This CDR3 contains 15 residues. CDR3: CASSLQREARVEQYF. The DNA for the CDR3 is TGTGCCAGCAGTTTACAGCGGGAGGCGAGGGTCGAGCAGTACTTC.

The chain carries TRBV6-5 and TRBJ1-2; possibly TRBD1 for D (6 bases). V was shortened by 3 bases and J by 5 bases, with 13 bases between the two germline ends. Germline CDR1 reads MNHEY; CDR2 reads SVGAGI. The CDR3 consists of 14 residues. The CDR3 loop is CASSYFGGRYGYTF. The CDR3 DNA reads TGTGCCAGCAGTTATTTTGGGGGCAGATATGGCTACACCTTC.

The V call is TRBV19, the J call TRBJ1-5, with D possibly TRBD1 on 6 matching bases. In germline, CDR1 is LNHDA, CDR2 SQIVND (reference sequence). The CDR3 runs 15 residues. V was cut by 3 bases and J by 7 bases, with 16 bases left in between. CDR3 amino acids: CASSIYSGGQQPQHF. For the CDR3, the DNA is TGTGCCAGTAGTATCTATTCGGGGGGACAACAGCCCCAGCATTTT. Full variable domain (rest looked up from reference TRBV19 and TRBJ1-5): DGGITQSPKYLFRKEGQNVTLSCEQNLNHDAMYWYRQDPGQGLRLIYYSQIVNDFQKGDIAEGYSVSREKKESFPLTVTSAQKNPTAFYLCASSIYSGGQQPQHFGDGTRLSIL.

This clone was recorded only once. This chain joins TRBV30 and TRBJ2-5; D perhaps matches TRBD2 (5 bases). The germline gives CDR1 GTSNPN, CDR2 SVGIG (reference sequence). The CDR3 length is 18 residues. V lost 2 bases and J 4 bases, leaving 26 bases between the germline ends. This chain's CDR3 is CAWSRIRGLQRRGETQYF. The CDR3 DNA follows: TGTGCCTGGAGTCGAATCCGGGGTCTACAGCGTCGAGGAGAGACCCAGTACTTC.

The genes are TRBV14 and TRBJ2-6; D is tentatively TRBD1 or TRBD2 (6 bases each). This CDR3 has 17 residues. The V end lost 4 bases, the J end lost 0 bases, and 13 bases lay between the germline ends. The germline V gene has CDR1 SGHDN and CDR2 FVKESK. CDR3 in amino acids: CASSLGGPSSGANVLTF. The CDR3 DNA follows: TGTGCCAGCAGCCTGGGGGGCCCCTCCTCTGGGGCCAACGTCCTGACTTTC. Variable domain in full (rest from reference TRBV14 and TRBJ2-6): EAGVTQFPSHSVIEKGQTVTLRCDPISGHDNLYWYRRVMGKEIKFLLHFVKESKQDESGMPNNRFLAERTGGTYSTLKVQPAELEDSGVYFCASSLGGPSSGANVLTFGAGSRLTVL.

The chain recombines TRBV20-1 with TRBJ1-5; D is perhaps TRBD1 (5 bases). V was cut by 3 bases and J by 4 bases, with 13 bases left in between. Germline-derived CDR1 and CDR2 are DFQATT and SNEGSKA (reference sequence). There are 14 residues in the CDR3. For the CDR3, the DNA is TGCAGTGCTAGTCCGCCGCAGGGAAATCAGCCCCAGCATTTT. It translates to CSASPPQGNQPQHF.

The chain combines TRBV27 with TRBJ2-5; the D gene is possibly TRBD2 (6 bases). V was clipped by 4 bases and J by 1 base, with 13 bases between them. Germline CDR1 reads MNHEY; CDR2 reads SMNVEV (reference sequence). This CDR3 has 15 amino acids. This CDR3 is CASSSQGLPQETQYF. The DNA of the CDR3 is TGTGCCAGCAGTTCCCAAGGACTACCCCAAGAGACCCAGTACTTC.

The V call is TRBV28, the J call TRBJ1-5; D uncertain. This CDR3 comprises 15 residues. Trimming shortened V by 1 base and J by 3 bases, and 10 bases separated the two germline ends. Germline values: CDR1 MDHEN, CDR2 SYDVKM. The CDR3 DNA sequence: TGTGCCAGCAGTTTATCGGTGGATTACAATCAGCCCCAGCATTTT. This gives the protein CASSLSVDYNQPQHF.

In DNA form, the CDR3 reads TGTGCCAGCAGCGCGCGGGACGGGAATGAGCAGTTCTTC. It specifies CASSARDGNEQFF. V is TRBV16 and J is TRBJ2-1, with TRBD2 as a possible D gene (6 bases). The CDR3 is 13 amino acids. The germline gives CDR1 KGHSY, CDR2 FQNENV. V was cut by 5 bases and J by 7 bases, with 12 bases left in between.

The chain recombines TRBV6-1 with TRBJ2-7; tentatively, D is TRBD1 or TRBD2 (5 bases each). From germline, CDR1 is MNHNS and CDR2 SASEGT. The V end lost 2 bases, the J end lost 3 bases, and 11 bases lay between the germline ends. The CDR3 runs 14 residues. This CDR3 reads CASSERGTDYEQYF. Written as DNA, the CDR3 is TGTGCCAGCAGTGAACGGGGCACTGACTACGAGCAGTACTTC.

This clone was recorded once. J is TRBJ2-1 and V is TRBV2; 8 nucleotides line up with TRBD2. V shed 8 bases, J shed 8 bases, and the junction held 5 bases outside the gene matches. Germline V lookup: CDR1 SNHLY, CDR2 FYNNEI. This CDR3 has 12 residues. The CDR3 is CASGGTSHEQFF. CDR3 in DNA: TGTGCCAGCGGGGGGACTAGTCATGAGCAGTTCTTC.